The 27 T cell receptor beta chains given below trace back to one sample, sequenced in a study of blood T cell repertoires in COVID-19. Method: immunoSEQ multiplex PCR; TCRdb's copy keeps in-frame clones and lacks some. The top ten clones hold about 5% of a sample with approximately 210,000 clones, about nine tenths of them seen once. What was sequenced was peripheral blood. These TCRs come from a woman between 40 and 55 years old with acute or convalescent COVID-19.

The V gene is TRBV9, the J gene TRBJ1-2; TRBD1 is a possible D gene (6 bases). V was cut by 4 bases and J by 4 bases, with 23 bases left in between. Germline CDR1 SGDLS, CDR2 YYNGEE. This CDR3 is 17 amino acids long. The CDR3: CASSPSAGAGETYGYTF. Written as DNA, the CDR3 is TGTGCCAGCAGCCCTTCCGCGGGGGCAGGGGAGACCTATGGCTACACCTTC.

The chain links TRBV5-1 to TRBJ1-1; 8 bases fit TRBD1. Losses at the gene ends were 4 bases for V and 0 bases for J; bases not matched to a gene: 17. This CDR3 has 19 residues. Germline V CDR1 and CDR2: SGHRS, YFSETQ. Written as DNA, the CDR3 is TGCGCCAGCAGCCAAGGTTTCAGGACAGGGCCCCCCTTGAACACTGAAGCTTTCTTT. Translated, it gives CASSQGFRTGPPLNTEAFF.

Only one count was recorded for this clone. J is TRBJ2-1 and V is TRBV5-3; D not resolved. TRBV5-3 is treated as an ORF (open reading frame) with a function not yet certain. The CDR3 length is 11 residues. The CDR3 protein is CPPAADVQQFF. DNA for the CDR3: TGTCCCCCGGCGGCGGATGTTCAGCAGTTCTTC.

The chain carries TRBV6-5 and TRBJ2-3, with a tentative D call TRBD1 (5 bases). This CDR3 is built from 15 residues. Trimming shortened V by 11 bases and J by 0 bases, and 18 bases separated the two germline ends. Germline loops: CDR1 MNHEY, CDR2 SVGAGI. CDR3 bases: TGTGCCTCTCGGCGCGACAGACCTAGCACAGATACGCAGTATTTT. Its protein product is CASRRDRPSTDTQYF.

CDR3 in DNA: TGTGCCAGCAGCAGTTCGGGACAGCCTGAAGCTTTCTTT. This gives the protein CASSSSGQPEAFF. The chain has TRBV12-3 or TRBV12-4 and TRBJ1-1; the match to TRBD1 covers 7 bases. V was clipped by 6 bases and J by 6 bases; unmatched bases: 7. CDR3 size: 13 residues.

The V gene is TRBV18, the J gene TRBJ2-5, with D uncertain. Between the trimmed V and J ends, which lost 5 bases and 3 bases, there was a span of 4 bases. The length of the CDR3 is 11 residues. CDR1 is KGHSH and CDR2 is LQKENI in the germline V gene. The CDR3 coding sequence is TGTGCCAGCTCATCAAAAGAGACCCAGTACTTC. Amino acid sequence: CASSSKETQYF.

This clone was recorded a few times. The J gene is TRBJ1-3, the V gene TRBV5-1; D is perhaps TRBD1 (6 bases). The CDR3 consists of 14 residues. Per germline, CDR1 SGHRS and CDR2 YFSETQ. The germline V and J ends were trimmed by 6 bases and 2 bases, with 12 bases remaining between them. The CDR3 region has the DNA TGCGCCAGCACACAGGGCAGTGCTGGAAACACCATATATTTT. This sequence encodes CASTQGSAGNTIYF.

This clone appeared a single time. The chain is built from TRBV7-9 and TRBJ1-6, with D tentatively TRBD1 (5 bases). Trimming cost V 8 bases and J 10 bases, with 12 bases left between them. Germline-derived CDR1 and CDR2 are SEHNR and FQNEAQ (reference sequence). CDR3 length: 12 residues. The CDR3: CASFDQGSPLHF. As DNA, the CDR3 is TGTGCCAGCTTTGACCAGGGCTCACCCCTCCACTTT. Full variable domain (rest looked up from reference TRBV7-9 and TRBJ1-6): DTGVSQNPRHKITKRGQNVTFRCDPISEHNRLYWYRQTLGQGPEFLTYFQNEAQLEKSRLLSDRFSAERPKGSFSTLEIQRTEQGDSAMYLCASFDQGSPLHFGNGTRLTVT.

A remark on this clone: The sample carries other DNA sequences with the same CDR3. The chain uses TRBV3-1 (or the pseudogene TRBV3-2) and TRBJ2-2; TRBD2 matches 11 bases. V was pared by 4 bases and J by 4 bases, with 2 bases of the junction left unmatched. There are 15 residues in the CDR3. Germline V lookup: CDR1 LGHDT, CDR2 YNNKEL (reference sequence). CDR3 loop: CASSLAGGRTGELFF. The CDR3 nucleotides read TGTGCCAGCAGCCTAGCGGGGGGGCGCACCGGGGAGCTGTTTTTT.

V usage is TRBV18 and J usage is TRBJ1-4; D ambiguous. Germline lookup yields CDR1 KGHSH and CDR2 LQKENI. Trimming shortened V by 2 bases and J by 6 bases, and 16 bases separated the two germline ends. The CDR3 spans 16 residues. In DNA form, the CDR3 reads TGTGCCAGCTCACCATGGGTTCGGGGTGAGGATGAAAAACTGTTTTTT. Its translation: CASSPWVRGEDEKLFF. The complete variable domain, with remaining parts taken from reference TRBV18 and TRBJ1-4, reads NAGVMQNPRHLVRRRGQEARLRCSPMKGHSHVYWYRQLPEEGLKFMVYLQKENIIDESGMPKERFSAEFPKEGPSILRIQQVVRGDSAAYFCASSPWVRGEDEKLFFGSGTQLSVL.

This clone was seen only once. The V and J genes are TRBV24-1 and TRBJ2-5; 9 positions agree with TRBD2. J gave up 5 bases and V 3 bases, and 9 bases lay outside the gene matches. CDR1 and CDR2 (germline): KGHDR, SFDVKD. The CDR3 is 16 residues long. CDR3 region: CATSDTTLAGVETQYF. The CDR3 DNA reads TGTGCCACCAGTGATACCACTTTAGCGGGGGTTGAGACCCAGTACTTC.

J is TRBJ1-4 and V is TRBV5-5; tentative D call: TRBD1 (5 bases). Trimming stripped 1 base from V and 3 bases from J, with 10 bases between. The germline CDR1 and CDR2 sequences are SGHKS and YYEKEE (reference sequence). The CDR3 contains 15 residues. CDR3 sequence (DNA): TGTGCCAGCAGCTTGTGGGGGGGAGCTAATGAAAAACTGTTTTTT. This gives the protein CASSLWGGANEKLFF.

The rearrangement joins TRBV5-8 to TRBJ1-4, with 8 bases fitting TRBD1. The CDR3 is 15 amino acids. V was clipped by 0 bases and J by 2 bases; unmatched bases: 0. Germline CDR1 SGHTS, CDR2 YDEGEE. The CDR3 DNA reads TGTGCCAGCAGCTTGGGACAGGGGACTAATGAAAAACTGTTTTTT. This translates into CASSLGQGTNEKLFF.

Comments on this clone: Relative to the germline gene, one junction end is altered; a read error may explain this. This chain links TRBV6-1 with TRBJ2-4, with D hard to call. The CDR3 is 15 residues long. CDR1 and CDR2 (germline): MNHNS, SASEGT. The CDR3 protein is CASREGWALGNIQYF. In DNA, the CDR3 is TGTGCCAGCAGGGAAGGGTGGGCCCTCGGAAACATTCAGTACTTC.

This clone has only a few counts. The gene calls are TRBV2 and TRBJ2-1; 14 bases map to TRBD2. CDR1 SNHLY and CDR2 FYNNEI come from the germline V gene. The CDR3 runs to 15 residues. V lost 5 bases to trimming and J lost 4 bases; unmatched junction nucleotides: 1. CDR3 region: CASSRTSGGYNEQFF. CDR3 sequence (DNA): TGTGCCAGCAGTCGGACTAGCGGGGGGTACAATGAGCAGTTCTTC.

The chain employs TRBV7-8 and TRBJ1-5; the D gene is possibly TRBD1 (5 bases). Germline CDR1 SGHVS, CDR2 FQNEAQ. The CDR3 is 17 residues long. The V gene lost 1 base and the J gene lost 9 bases, with 22 bases spanning the gap. CDR3 sequence (DNA): TGTGCCAGCAGCTTAGGCTTTACAGGTCCAGTAAACAGGCCCCAGCATTTT. This codes for CASSLGFTGPVNRPQHF.

This clone was detected once. The rearrangement uses TRBV10-3 and TRBJ1-5; possibly TRBD1 for D (5 bases). Trimming cost V 5 bases and J 4 bases, with 9 bases left between them. CDR1 and CDR2 (germline): ENHRY, SYGVKD. CDR3 length equals 13 residues. The CDR3, as DNA: TGTGCCATCAGTCCAGGGATTAATCAGCCCCAGCATTTT. Translation gives CAISPGINQPQHF.

The V call is TRBV7-2, the J call TRBJ2-1; the match to TRBD2 covers 11 bases. This CDR3 has 16 amino acids. Unmatched junction bases numbered 9, after V lost 0 bases and J lost 11 bases. The germline V gene has CDR1 SGHTA and CDR2 FQGNSA. The CDR3 loop reads CASSLAGGTSGLKQFF. CDR3 nucleotides: TGTGCCAGCAGCTTAGCCGGAGGGACTAGCGGATTAAAGCAGTTCTTC.

The V and J genes are TRBV12-3 or TRBV12-4 and TRBJ1-5, with D hard to call. CDR3 length: 13 residues. The V and J ends lost 2 bases and 7 bases respectively, with 9 bases between them. The DNA of the CDR3 is TGTGCCAGCAGTTTATCGGGGAGCCAGCCCCAGCATTTT. It yields the protein CASSLSGSQPQHF.

The table lists this clone with a count of one. The V call is TRBV29-1, the J call TRBJ2-3; 9 bases are shared with TRBD2. The CDR3 length is 14 residues. Germline values: CDR1 SQVTM, CDR2 ANQGSEA. V lost 7 bases and J lost 5; bases outside the gene matches: 10. The CDR3 is CSADLAGVIDTQYF. The CDR3 DNA sequence: TGCAGCGCCGACTTAGCGGGGGTGATAGATACGCAGTATTTT.

The chain combines TRBV20-1 with TRBJ2-5, with 10 nucleotides matching TRBD2. CDR1 is DFQATT, CDR2 SNEGSKA, per germline (reference sequence). Trimming removed 3 bases from V and 2 bases from J; junction bases left unmatched: 6. The CDR3 totals 15 residues. The CDR3 nucleotides read TGCAGTGCTAGTAAAGCGGGGGGGCCACAAGAGACCCAGTACTTC. Residues: CSASKAGGPQETQYF.

This clone was seen more than once but under ten times. The DNA for the CDR3 is TGCAGCGTTGGGCCACTCGCGGGACAGGGGCGAGGCTACACCTTC. It translates to CSVGPLAGQGRGYTF. V usage is TRBV29-1 and J usage is TRBJ1-2; 10 bases agree with TRBD1. The CDR3 is 15 residues long. Germline V gives CDR1 SQVTM, CDR2 ANQGSEA. V was pared by 4 bases and J by 8 bases, with 13 bases of the junction left unmatched.

The V gene is TRBV3-1 (or the pseudogene TRBV3-2), the J gene TRBJ2-2; TRBD2 agrees at 8 bases. The CDR3 contains 20 residues. Losses at the gene ends were 1 base for V and 0 bases for J; bases not matched to a gene: 13. The germline V gene encodes CDR1 LGHDT and CDR2 YNNKEL (reference sequence). CDR3 DNA: TGTGCCAGCAGCCAAGTCCCGGGGGGGCACCCCATAGCGAACACCGGGGAGCTGTTTTTT. It encodes CASSQVPGGHPIANTGELFF.

The gene calls are TRBV2 and TRBJ2-4, with D perhaps matching TRBD2 (6 bases). The CDR3 is 17 residues long. The germline V gene has CDR1 SNHLY and CDR2 FYNNEI. V was trimmed by 0 bases and J by 3 bases, leaving 15 bases between them. As DNA, the CDR3 is TGTGCCAGCAGTGAAGCGGGGGGAAGGCTAGGCAAAAACATTCAGTACTTC. Its translation is CASSEAGGRLGKNIQYF. The variable domain in full, completed from reference TRBV2 and TRBJ2-4, reads EPEVTQTPSHQVTQMGQEVILRCVPISNHLYFYWYRQILGQKVEFLVSFYNNEISEKSEIFDDQFSVERPDGSNFTLKIRSTKLEDSAMYFCASSEAGGRLGKNIQYFGAGTRLSVL.

The rearrangement joins TRBV6-6 to TRBJ1-2; perhaps TRBD1 as D (6 bases). The germline V and J ends were trimmed by 0 bases and 6 bases, with 17 bases remaining between them. The CDR3 length is 16 residues. Per the germline V gene, CDR1 is MNHNY and CDR2 is SVGAGI (reference sequence). For the CDR3, the DNA is TGTGCCAGCAGTTACTCGGGGGCAGGAGGAGTGCATGGCTACACCTTC. This sequence encodes CASSYSGAGGVHGYTF.

The chain couples TRBV5-3 to TRBJ2-7, with 11 positions matching TRBD2. TRBV5-3 is assigned to the ORF class and has an uncertain function. The trim removed 3 bases at V and 6 bases at J, leaving 11 bases unmatched. The CDR3 is 16 amino acids. CDR3 coding DNA: TGTGCCAGAAGCTGCCGTAGCGGGGGGGCCTTGTCCGAGCAGTACGTC. This translates into CARSCRSGGALSEQYV.

The count of this clone is one. The rearrangement uses TRBV6-1 and TRBJ2-5, with unresolved D. Germline values: CDR1 MNHNS, CDR2 SASEGT. The CDR3 is made up of 11 amino acids. The V end lost 3 bases, the J end lost 5 bases, and 4 bases lay between the germline ends. CDR3 residues: CASSDAETQYF. CDR3 DNA: TGTGCCAGCAGTGACGCGGAGACCCAGTACTTC.